This TCR beta chain comes out of a study of cytomegalovirus exposure and HLA in healthy donors. Trimming took off 5 bases at V and 5 bases at J, with 12 bases between the two ends. CDR1 and CDR2 from the germline V gene are SGHTA and FQGNSA. This CDR3 has 13 residues. Both 60 Vbeta primers and 13 Jbeta primers went into the PCR. Using immunoSEQ multiplex PCR, the repertoire was profiled, and TCRdb retains in-frame clones only, with some absent. The table has over 150,000 clones, roughly nine tenths seen once. The chain carries TRBV7-2 and TRBJ2-5; D might be TRBD2 (7 bases). This TCR was recovered from a woman in her 30s in good health and CMV-seronegative. The sequenced material came from PBMCs. The CDR3 loop reads CASSRGASETQYF. The CDR3 nucleotides read TGTGCCAGCAGCCGGGGGGCCAGTGAGACCCAGTACTTC. Combining the CDR3 with reference TRBV7-2 and TRBJ2-5 gives the whole variable domain GAGVSQSPSNKVTEKGKDVELRCDPISGHTALYWYRQSLGQGLEFLIYFQGNSAPDKSGLPSDRFSAERTGGSVSTLTIQRTQQEDSAVYLCASSRGASETQYFGPGTRLLVL.